The 8 T cell receptor beta chains in this list originate from one sample, sequenced in a study of blood T cell repertoires in COVID-19. Sequencing was performed with immunoSEQ multiplex PCR; in TCRdb, only in-frame clones are kept and a portion is missing. The data contain a few hundred thousand clones, 80% to 85% of them singletons. The specimen was peripheral blood. These receptors all stem from a person aged 70 to 85 with COVID-19, enrolled during active disease.

This chain uses TRBV15 with TRBJ2-1; no firm D call. V lost 0 bases and J 10 bases, leaving 10 bases between the germline ends. The CDR3 covers 13 residues. Germline V lookup: CDR1 LNHNV, CDR2 YYDKDF (reference sequence). Here the CDR3 DNA reads TGTGCCACCAGCAGAGAAGCAGGTGGCGAGCAGTTCTTC. It specifies CATSREAGGEQFF.

The chain couples TRBV5-4 to TRBJ1-2; D not certain. From germline, CDR1 is SGHNT and CDR2 YYREEE (reference sequence). V was shortened by 0 bases and J by 4 bases, with 16 bases between the two germline ends. The CDR3 is 16 residues long. CDR3 bases: TGTGCCAGCAGCTTGGAAGGGAGAGGGTCTGGCTATGGCTACACCTTC. It encodes CASSLEGRGSGYGYTF.

The chain couples TRBV6-5 to TRBJ2-5; D call uncertain. The CDR3 sequence is 14 residues long. V dropped 2 bases and J dropped 2 bases, with 9 bases sitting between them. Germline V lookup: CDR1 MNHEY, CDR2 SVGAGI. CDR3 in DNA: TGTGCCAGCAGTTACGTCGGCAGGCAAGAGACCCAGTACTTC. Amino acid sequence: CASSYVGRQETQYF.

This clone was picked up one time. V usage is TRBV4-3 and J usage is TRBJ1-1, with TRBD1 matching 10 bases. With 5 bases clipped from V and 6 bases from J, the junction kept 3 bases outside the gene matches. The CDR3 contains 13 residues. Germline assignment: CDR1 LGHNA and CDR2 YSLEER. DNA of the CDR3: TGCGCCAGCAGCGACAGGGGGCTATCTGAAGCTTTCTTT. This translates into CASSDRGLSEAFF.

In regard to this clone: Other DNA sequences in this sample translate to the same CDR3. The chain links TRBV5-1 to TRBJ1-2, with 8 bases aligning to TRBD1. V lost 3 bases and J lost 8; bases outside the gene matches: 6. The CDR3 totals 13 residues. Germline V lookup: CDR1 SGHRS, CDR2 YFSETQ. The CDR3 DNA sequence: TGCGCCAGCAGCTCCGGACAGGGTGGAGGCTACACCTTC. It encodes CASSSGQGGGYTF. Together with reference TRBV5-1 and TRBJ1-2, the CDR3 gives the full variable domain: KAGVTQTPRYLIKTRGQQVTLSCSPISGHRSVSWYQQTPGQGLQFLFEYFSETQRNKGNFPGRFSGRQFSNSRSEMNVSTLELGDSALYLCASSSGQGGGYTFGSGTRLTVV.

V and J are TRBV9 and TRBJ2-3, with TRBD1 matching 8 bases. The germline V gene has CDR1 SGDLS and CDR2 YYNGEE. The CDR3 length is 16 residues. V dropped 3 bases and J dropped 3; count of bases not matched to a gene: 9. Here the CDR3 reads CASSETRDRLTDTQYF. In nucleotides, the CDR3 is TGTGCCAGCAGCGAGACAAGGGACAGGTTAACAGATACGCAGTATTTT. Complete variable domain (other parts from reference TRBV9 and TRBJ2-3): DSGVTQTPKHLITATGQRVTLRCSPRSGDLSVYWYQQSLDQGLQFLIQYYNGEERAKGNILERFSAQQFPDLHSELNLSSLELGDSALYFCASSETRDRLTDTQYFGPGTRLTVL.

This chain links TRBV29-1 with TRBJ1-1; a possible D gene is TRBD1 (6 bases). The CDR3 extends over 14 amino acids. Deletions cut 7 bases from V and 1 base from J, with 16 bases between. Germline V gene sequence: CDR1 SQVTM, CDR2 ANQGSEA. The CDR3 region is CSATRTVANTEAFF. CDR3 DNA: TGCAGCGCAACCCGGACAGTCGCGAACACTGAAGCTTTCTTT.

The J gene is TRBJ1-5, the V gene TRBV5-6, with a tentative D call TRBD1 (5 bases). With 4 bases removed from V and 1 base from J, the gap between germline ends came to 9 bases. Germline V gene data show CDR1 as SGHDT and CDR2 as YYEEEE. The CDR3 runs 14 residues. Written as DNA, the CDR3 is TGTGCCAGCAGCACGGGACTGAGCAATCAGCCCCAGCATTTT. Its protein is CASSTGLSNQPQHF.